The clone carrying this T cell receptor beta chain has just a few counts. The antigen is undetermined. This entry is derived from a study of T-cell reconstitution after alpha-beta-depleted transplantation in children. Study-level points and caveats: T cells produced anew were the main source of T-cell counts and diversity one year after transplant. Approximately two months post-transplant, alpha-beta T cells reportedly originated from several hundred expanded graft clones.

The TCRbeta library was prepared with unique molecular identifiers. Using its own MiXCR run on the PCR reads, TCRdb lists one record per CDR3 protein. The top ten hold 27% of the sample, which has fewer than 500,000 distinct CDR3 sequences, 43% seen once. The germline gives CDR1 LNHDA, CDR2 SQIVND (reference sequence). The V gene end was trimmed by 8 bases and the J gene end by 5 bases; junction bases not matched to a gene: 6. The CDR3 runs 13 residues. The sequencing here drew on PBMCs, taken before TCRalphabeta/CD19-depleted stem cell transplant. This TCR derives from a girl aged 2 to 9 with aplastic anemia, due to receive a stem cell transplant. The V gene is TRBV19, the J gene TRBJ1-2, with TRBD1 matching 9 bases. The CDR3 loop is CASADRGAYGYTF. The CDR3 nucleotides are TGTGCCAGTGCTGACAGGGGGGCTTATGGCTACACCTTC.